The 15 T cell receptor beta chains below all came from one sample that was sequenced in a study of blood T cell repertoires in COVID-19 (dated by TCRdb to 2018 to 2020). Library prep was done by the immunoSEQ multiplex PCR assay. TCRdb re-hosts the immuneACCESS table, in-frame sequences only. Its copies lack some clones; in the studies checked, an unresolved V gene accounts for under half of them, and the cause for the rest is not known. This sample has about 62,000 clones in its table, and 70% to 90% of those were observed once. Roughly 0.94% of the sample comes from the top ten. Sequences were obtained from peripheral blood. The receptors were gathered from a man between 65 and 85 years old with acute or convalescent COVID-19.

The rearrangement joins TRBV5-8 to TRBJ2-2; D possibly corresponds to TRBD2 (5 bases). The CDR3 has 15 residues. Germline-derived CDR1 and CDR2 are SGHTS and YDEGEE. V was shortened by 0 bases and J by 7 bases, with 13 bases between the two germline ends. The CDR3 nucleotides are TGTGCCAGCAGCTTGGCTAATTCGGGATACGGGGAGCTGTTTTTT. It translates to CASSLANSGYGELFF. The variable domain in full, with the rest retrieved from reference TRBV5-8 and TRBJ2-2, is EAGVTQSPTHLIKTRGQQATLRCSPISGHTSVYWYQQALGLGLQFLLWYDEGEERNRGNFPPRFSGRQFPNYSSELNVNALELEDSALYLCASSLANSGYGELFFGEGSRLTVL.

The chain combines TRBV6-5 with TRBJ1-4; TRBD1 agrees at 11 bases. Trimming removed 2 bases from V and 7 bases from J; junction bases left unmatched: 3. CDR1 MNHEY and CDR2 SVGAGI come from the germline V gene. The CDR3 has 15 amino acids. CDR3 in amino acids: CASSYGTGGTEKLFF. CDR3 bases: TGTGCCAGCAGTTACGGGACAGGGGGTACTGAAAAACTGTTTTTT.

This clone is deemed medium-sized. This chain links TRBV19 with TRBJ2-7, with TRBD1 as a possible D gene (6 bases). Germline assignment: CDR1 LNHDA and CDR2 SQIVND (reference sequence). The CDR3 is made up of 14 amino acids. Trimming stripped 2 bases from V and 3 bases from J, with 11 bases between. CDR3 nucleotide sequence: TGTGCCAGTAGTATAAATAGGGACATCTACGAGCAGTACTTC. Protein: CASSINRDIYEQYF.

This sequence joins TRBV7-8 and TRBJ1-5; TRBD1 matches 8 bases. Germline-derived CDR1 and CDR2 are SGHVS and FQNEAQ. The CDR3 has 13 residues. Germline trimming cut 5 bases from V and 6 bases from J; bases unmatched to any gene: 3. In DNA, the CDR3 is TGTGCCAGCAGCCGGGACAGGTTTCAGCCCCAGCATTTT. This codes for CASSRDRFQPQHF.

The J gene is TRBJ2-1, the V gene TRBV6-5; 9 bases agree with TRBD2. V lost 4 bases, J lost 2 bases, and 3 bases stayed unmatched. The CDR3 totals 15 residues. The V gene's germline CDR1 is MNHEY and CDR2 SVGAGI. CDR3 DNA sequence: TGTGCCAGCAGTTCCTTAGCGGGAGCCTACAATGAGCAGTTCTTC. Translating gives CASSSLAGAYNEQFF.

For the CDR3, the DNA is TGTGCCAGCAGCGCGCGGGAGGGCCGGAACAATGAGCAGTTCTTC. It translates to CASSAREGRNNEQFF. The chain recombines TRBV9 with TRBJ2-1, with 9 positions matching TRBD2. Germline lookup yields CDR1 SGDLS and CDR2 YYNGEE. The CDR3 spans 15 residues. The J segment lost 5 bases and the V segment lost 3 bases, leaving 6 bases of the junction unmatched.

V and J are TRBV6-2 or TRBV6-3 and TRBJ1-5; 8 bases are a match to TRBD1. J gave up 3 bases and V 5 bases, and 6 bases lay outside the gene matches. Germline CDR1 MNHEY, CDR2 SVGEGT. This CDR3 contains 15 residues. CDR3 sequence: CASSGGQAFNQPQHF. CDR3 DNA sequence: TGTGCCAGCAGTGGGGGACAGGCTTTCAATCAGCCCCAGCATTTT.

The gene calls are TRBV29-1 and TRBJ1-1; 9 bases line up with TRBD1. The CDR3 is 14 residues long. Trimming removed 6 bases from V and 4 bases from J; junction bases left unmatched: 9. The germline V gene encodes CDR1 SQVTM and CDR2 ANQGSEA. Here the CDR3 DNA reads TGCAGCGTGCGGACAGGGGCGGGGAGCACTGAAGCTTTCTTT. Translating it yields CSVRTGAGSTEAFF.

This clone has a single count. CDR3 DNA: TGTGCCAGCAGCCCTGCTATGACAGATACGCAGTATTTT. Translated: CASSPAMTDTQYF. This chain connects TRBV7-9 to TRBJ2-3, with D unclear. Per germline, CDR1 SEHNR and CDR2 FQNEAQ (reference sequence). The ends were cut back, 5 bases at V and 3 bases at J, with 9 bases in the middle. This CDR3 region has 13 residues.

This rearrangement joins TRBV6-1 to TRBJ1-1; D is unclear. Trimming shortened V by 3 bases and J by 1 base, and 6 bases separated the two germline ends. The CDR3 is made up of 13 amino acids. Germline V gene lookup returns CDR1 MNHNS and CDR2 SASEGT. In DNA form, the CDR3 reads TGTGCCAGCAGTGACCGACAGAACACTGAAGCTTTCTTT. It encodes CASSDRQNTEAFF.

The chain carries TRBV10-3 and TRBJ2-7; a weak D match, TRBD2 (7 bases). Per the germline V gene, CDR1 is ENHRY and CDR2 is SYGVKD. Trimming removed 6 bases from V and 1 base from J, with 10 bases in between. The CDR3 spans 13 residues. CDR3 residues: CAIRGGPSYEQYF. In DNA form, the CDR3 reads TGTGCCATCAGGGGGGGGCCATCCTACGAGCAGTACTTC.

CDR3 DNA sequence: TGTGCCAGCTCCCCGGGACAGGGGAACACTGAAGCTTTCTTT. Encoded protein: CASSPGQGNTEAFF. The chain employs TRBV19 and TRBJ1-1; 9 nucleotides align to TRBD1. Germline CDR1 reads LNHDA; CDR2 reads SQIVND (reference sequence). The length of the CDR3 is 14 residues. V shed 9 bases and J 1 base; nucleotides not matched to a gene: 6.

This chain links TRBV25-1 with TRBJ1-2, with D maybe TRBD1 (5 bases). The germline V and J ends were trimmed by 4 bases and 7 bases, with 13 bases remaining between them. The CDR3 runs 13 residues. Germline V gene lookup returns CDR1 MGHDK and CDR2 SYGVNS. This CDR3 is CASSGGPIGGYTF. The DNA of the CDR3 is TGTGCCAGCAGTGGGGGCCCGATCGGTGGCTACACCTTC.

The chain employs TRBV7-2 and TRBJ2-5, with 10 bases lining up with TRBD1. The CDR3 loop spans 17 amino acids. CDR1 is SGHTA and CDR2 is FQGNSA in the germline V gene. Trimming took 2 bases from V and 4 from J; bases not matched to a gene: 10. The CDR3 DNA reads TGTGCCAGCAGCTTATGGTTGCGACAGGGGGCGCGAGAGACCCAGTACTTC. It specifies CASSLWLRQGARETQYF.

This chain joins TRBV5-5 and TRBJ1-4, with 7 bases that match TRBD1. The germline V gene has CDR1 SGHKS and CDR2 YYEKEE (reference sequence). Unmatched junction bases numbered 8, after V lost 4 bases and J lost 11 bases. CDR3 length equals 13 residues. The CDR3, as DNA: TGTGCCAGCAGCCAGACCGACAGGGAGAAACTGTTTTTT. Translated, it gives CASSQTDREKLFF.